Listed here is a single TCR beta chain. Its antigen remains unknown. These data come from a study of shared clonotypes between healthy human individuals. Findings and caveats of the study: Against clonotypes common to all four donors, non-shared ones had lower generation probabilities.

Repertoires were generated with immunoSEQ multiplex PCR, while TCRdb's copy carries only in-frame clones and drops some. The sample has about 1.5 million clones; roughly 96% are singletons. It was into CD45RA+ naive and CD45RA-negative memory subsets that the CD4+ cells were split. The source of this sequence is a young man in good health. Sequenced: naive CD4+ T cells sorted from blood. The sample's subset: CD45RA+ positively selected.

The CDR3: CASSQTLQPIINEQFF. The CDR3, as DNA: TGTGCCAGCAGCCAGACGCTGCAGCCCATAATCAATGAGCAGTTCTTC. The chain has TRBV14 and TRBJ2-1, with D uncertain. Between the trimmed V and J ends, which lost 3 bases and 6 bases, there was a span of 18 bases. Per germline, CDR1 SGHDN and CDR2 FVKESK. The CDR3 consists of 16 residues.